Listed here are 30 T cell receptor beta chains from one sample, sequenced in a study of graft-versus-host responses after intestinal transplantation. Profiled with immunoSEQ multiplex PCR; TCRdb holds only in-frame clones, not every one. The sample carries around 17,000 clones, approximately 86% recorded once. Graft specimens yielded both intraepithelial and lamina propria lymphocytes. The sample in question was ileum tissue, obtained 17 days after transplant. These receptors were taken from a human patient who received an intestinal transplant, so some T cells may come from the graft donor.

This clone was counted a few times. Additional DNA sequences in this sample encode the identical CDR3. The chain links TRBV7-9 to TRBJ2-7, with D possibly matching TRBD2 (5 bases). Germline V gene data show CDR1 as SEHNR and CDR2 as FQNEAQ (reference sequence). CDR3 size: 13 residues. Trimming removed 5 bases at V and 5 bases at J, with 13 bases between. The CDR3 is CASSLRGIDEQYF. CDR3 bases: TGTGCCAGCAGCCTTAGAGGGATTGACGAGCAGTACTTC.

The gene calls are TRBV28 and TRBJ1-2; D gene uncertain. The V end lost 3 bases, the J end lost 1 base, and 6 bases lay between the germline ends. Looked up from germline, CDR1 is MDHEN and CDR2 is SYDVKM. This CDR3 comprises 13 residues. The CDR3 DNA follows: TGTGCCAGCAGTTTCCCCAATAACTATGGCTACACCTTC. Its translation: CASSFPNNYGYTF.

This clone has a handful of counts. The V and J genes are TRBV4-3 and TRBJ2-3; the D is unclear. CDR1 is LGHNA and CDR2 is YSLEER in the germline V gene. This CDR3 contains 15 residues. The V end was cut by 0 bases, the J end by 0 bases, with 7 bases between. CDR3 DNA sequence: TGCGCCAGCAGCCAAGAATCCATTAGCACAGATACGCAGTATTTT. Its translation is CASSQESISTDTQYF.

V and J are TRBV10-3 and TRBJ2-7; D may match TRBD1 or TRBD2 (5 bases each). The CDR3 is 13 residues long. Deletions cut 11 bases from V and 5 bases from J, with 19 bases between. The V gene's germline CDR1 is ENHRY and CDR2 SYGVKD. The chain's CDR3 is CAPPGRGDHEQYF. CDR3 in DNA: TGTGCCCCCCCGGGACGAGGGGACCACGAGCAGTACTTC.

Within the sample, this clone is medium-sized. The CDR3, as DNA: TGCGCCAGCAGCCCGACAACCCCGAACACTGAAGCTTTCTTT. Amino acid sequence: CASSPTTPNTEAFF. The V gene is TRBV5-1, the J gene TRBJ1-1; D is undetermined. The CDR3 contains 14 residues. V dropped 4 bases and J dropped 1 base, with 11 bases sitting between them. CDR1 and CDR2 (germline): SGHRS, YFSETQ.

The gene calls are TRBV4-1 and TRBJ1-4; TRBD1 aligns across 9 bases. Trimming took 2 bases from V and 10 from J; bases not matched to a gene: 17. The CDR3 runs 18 residues. Germline-derived CDR1 and CDR2 are MGHRA and YSYEKL. This CDR3 is CASSQSLTLTGGKRKLFF. CDR3 DNA sequence: TGCGCCAGCAGCCAATCCCTAACACTGACAGGGGGAAAGAGAAAACTGTTTTTT.

This clone appeared a single time. The V and J genes are TRBV18 and TRBJ2-2, with D perhaps TRBD2 (5 bases). The length of the CDR3 is 14 residues. The germline CDR1 and CDR2 sequences are KGHSH and LQKENI. Trimming stripped 6 bases from V and 5 bases from J, with 13 bases between. The DNA of the CDR3 is TGTGCCAGCTCGCCGGAGGAGTTTACCGGGGAGCTGTTTTTT. Translation: CASSPEEFTGELFF.

Details on this clone: The same CDR3 is also encoded by other DNA sequences in this sample. The chain carries TRBV27 and TRBJ2-1, with D unclear. Trimming stripped 0 bases from V and 3 bases from J, with 3 bases between. Germline V gives CDR1 MNHEY, CDR2 SMNVEV (reference sequence). The length of the CDR3 is 13 residues. For the CDR3, the DNA is TGTGCCAGCAGTTTATCACGCTACAATGAGCAGTTCTTC. Encoded protein: CASSLSRYNEQFF.

This clone was recorded once. V is TRBV4-1 and J is TRBJ2-2; weak D call: TRBD2 (5 bases). CDR3 size: 13 residues. Germline V CDR1 and CDR2: MGHRA, YSYEKL. Trimming took off 11 bases at V and 0 bases at J, with 10 bases between the two ends. The CDR3 DNA reads TGCGCCGCAGCGGAAACGAACACCGGGGAGCTGTTTTTT. Residues: CAAAETNTGELFF.

The CDR3, as DNA: TGTGCCAGCAGGGACGCCTGGGGTAGCGAAAGCACAGATACGCAGTATTTT. It specifies CASRDAWGSESTDTQYF. The V gene is TRBV2, the J gene TRBJ2-3; D is perhaps TRBD2 (5 bases). Germline CDR1 SNHLY, CDR2 FYNNEI. V was pared by 6 bases and J by 0 bases, with 19 bases between. The CDR3 contains 17 residues.

The chain links TRBV5-3 to TRBJ2-1; TRBD2 is a possible D gene (7 bases). TRBV5-3 is assigned to the ORF class and has an uncertain function. Between the trimmed V and J ends, which lost 6 bases and 0 bases, there was a span of 16 bases. The length of the CDR3 is 16 residues. The DNA for the CDR3 is TGTGCCAGAAAGGGGGGGGAGGTAAGCTCCTACAATGAGCAGTTCTTC. Protein product: CARKGGEVSSYNEQFF.

This clone was counted a single time. The chain uses TRBV5-1 and TRBJ2-1; tentative D call: TRBD2 (6 bases). The CDR3 has 15 amino acids. CDR1 SGHRS and CDR2 YFSETQ come from the germline V gene. V was cut by 0 bases and J by 8 bases, with 15 bases left in between. The CDR3 loop reads CASSLGGVVLDEQFF. CDR3 bases: TGCGCCAGCAGCTTGGGCGGGGTAGTTTTGGATGAGCAGTTCTTC.

V and J are TRBV4-2 and TRBJ1-5; TRBD1 aligns across 7 bases. The length of the CDR3 is 16 residues. V was pared by 2 bases and J by 4 bases, with 8 bases of the junction left unmatched. The germline V gene encodes CDR1 LGHNA and CDR2 YNFKEQ. The CDR3 is CASSQNRGRGNQPQHF. CDR3 nucleotides: TGTGCCAGCAGCCAAAACAGGGGAAGGGGAAATCAGCCCCAGCATTTT.

The rearrangement uses TRBV25-1 and TRBJ1-4; a weak D match, TRBD1 (5 bases). Germline assignment: CDR1 MGHDK and CDR2 SYGVNS. The CDR3 extends over 14 amino acids. V was cut by 2 bases and J by 8 bases, with 12 bases left in between. The CDR3 coding sequence is TGTGCCAGCAGTGAAATCCAGGGAGGCGAAAAACTGTTTTTT. The encoded protein is CASSEIQGGEKLFF. Complete variable domain (other parts from reference TRBV25-1 and TRBJ1-4): EADIYQTPRYLVIGTGKKITLECSQTMGHDKMYWYQQDPGMELHLIHYSYGVNSTEKGDLSSESTVSRIRTEHFPLTLESARPSHTSQYLCASSEIQGGEKLFFGSGTQLSVL.

The chain has TRBV28 and TRBJ1-1; weak D call: TRBD1 (5 bases). CDR1 MDHEN and CDR2 SYDVKM come from the germline V gene. The CDR3 is 14 amino acids. Trimming stripped 7 bases from V and 3 bases from J, with 15 bases between. The DNA for the CDR3 is TGTGCCAGCATAACTTCGGACACCCACACTGAAGCTTTCTTT. Its translation: CASITSDTHTEAFF. The full variable domain, in which reference TRBV28 and TRBJ1-1 provide the parts outside the CDR3, is DVKVTQSSRYLVKRTGEKVFLECVQDMDHENMFWYRQDPGLGLRLIYFSYDVKMKEKGDIPEGYSVSREKKERFSLILESASTNQTSMYLCASITSDTHTEAFFGQGTRLTVV.

The chain joins TRBV19 to TRBJ1-1, with unresolved D. The CDR3 sequence is 14 residues long. Trimming stripped 3 bases from V and 1 base from J, with 9 bases between. Germline CDR1 reads LNHDA; CDR2 reads SQIVND (reference sequence). The DNA for the CDR3 is TGTGCCAGTAGTATTGGGAGGCCGAACACTGAAGCTTTCTTT. Encoded protein: CASSIGRPNTEAFF.

The chain uses TRBV2 and TRBJ2-3, with D possibly matching TRBD2 (8 bases). The V end lost 10 bases, the J end lost 0 bases, and 23 bases lay between the germline ends. The CDR3 extends over 17 amino acids. CDR1 and CDR2 from the germline V gene are SNHLY and FYNNEI. CDR3 DNA sequence: TGTGCCACGGCGGGACAGCCACTAGCGGTTAGCACAGATACGCAGTATTTT. As protein: CATAGQPLAVSTDTQYF.

The genes are TRBV7-9 and TRBJ1-4, with a tentative D call TRBD1 (6 bases). The V end was cut by 5 bases, the J end by 10 bases, with 23 bases between. Germline V gene lookup returns CDR1 SEHNR and CDR2 FQNEAQ (reference sequence). The CDR3 runs to 16 residues. The CDR3 loop reads CASSQDRTDQEGKLFF. The CDR3 DNA sequence: TGTGCCAGCAGCCAAGACAGGACCGATCAAGAAGGAAAACTGTTTTTT. The variable domain in full, completed from reference TRBV7-9 and TRBJ1-4, reads DTGVSQNPRHKITKRGQNVTFRCDPISEHNRLYWYRQTLGQGPEFLTYFQNEAQLEKSRLLSDRFSAERPKGSFSTLEIQRTEQGDSAMYLCASSQDRTDQEGKLFFGSGTQLSVL.

The chain carries TRBV18 and TRBJ1-2; D gene unclear. There are 12 residues in the CDR3. Per the germline V gene, CDR1 is KGHSH and CDR2 is LQKENI. Trimming cost V 6 bases and J 1 base, with 6 bases left between them. CDR3 amino acids: CASSPNNYGYTF. The CDR3 coding sequence is TGTGCCAGCTCTCCAAATAACTATGGCTACACCTTC.

The chain combines TRBV4-3 with TRBJ1-1, with 10 bases that match TRBD1. V shed 1 base, J shed 0 bases, and the junction held 14 bases outside the gene matches. This CDR3 region has 20 residues. The germline CDR1 and CDR2 sequences are LGHNA and YSLEER. DNA for the CDR3: TGCGCCAGCAGCCAAGTCGAATTCGGGACAGGGGTCTCCATGAACACTGAAGCTTTCTTT. Its translation: CASSQVEFGTGVSMNTEAFF.

The rearrangement links TRBV6-5 to TRBJ1-5; D unclear. This CDR3 has 13 amino acids. The germline gives CDR1 MNHEY, CDR2 SVGAGI. Trimming pared 2 bases from V and 5 bases from J, leaving 7 bases between. CDR3: CASSYPFDQPQHF. For the CDR3, the DNA is TGTGCCAGCAGTTACCCCTTTGATCAGCCCCAGCATTTT.

The chain uses TRBV9 and TRBJ2-1; TRBD1 aligns across 7 bases. V was pared by 0 bases and J by 2 bases, with 2 bases of the junction left unmatched. Germline CDR1 SGDLS, CDR2 YYNGEE. The CDR3 is 15 amino acids. The CDR3 sequence: CASSVGQGTYNEQFF. Written as DNA, the CDR3 is TGTGCCAGCAGCGTAGGACAGGGAACCTACAATGAGCAGTTCTTC.

This chain connects TRBV5-1 to TRBJ2-3; a possible D gene is TRBD2 (6 bases). Looked up from germline, CDR1 is SGHRS and CDR2 is YFSETQ. The CDR3 has 16 residues. V lost 1 base and J lost 0, with 12 bases in between. For the CDR3, the DNA is TGCGCCAGCAGCTTGCGGGAGCGGACCAGCACAGATACGCAGTATTTT. This sequence encodes CASSLRERTSTDTQYF.

This clone has more than one count but fewer than ten. The chain couples TRBV6-4 to TRBJ2-1, with 7 bases fitting TRBD2. CDR1 and CDR2 from the germline V gene are MRHNA and SNTAGT. The CDR3 length is 18 residues. V lost 7 bases and J lost 5; bases outside the gene matches: 20. This chain's CDR3 is CASNPIMGRDRRNNEQFF. In nucleotides, the CDR3 is TGTGCCAGCAACCCAATAATGGGGAGGGACCGGAGGAACAATGAGCAGTTCTTC.

The chain combines TRBV5-4 with TRBJ2-3; tentative D call: TRBD2 (7 bases). The length of the CDR3 is 14 residues. V lost 0 bases, J lost 6 bases, and 11 bases lay in between. Germline V CDR1 and CDR2: SGHNT, YYREEE (reference sequence). This CDR3 is CASSLVGGPDTQYF. DNA of the CDR3: TGTGCCAGCAGCTTGGTGGGGGGGCCGGATACGCAGTATTTT. Supplemented by reference TRBV5-4 and TRBJ2-3, the full variable domain reads ETGVTQSPTHLIKTRGQQVTLRCSSQSGHNTVSWYQQALGQGPQFIFQYYREEENGRGNFPPRFSGLQFPNYSSELNVNALELDDSALYLCASSLVGGPDTQYFGPGTRLTVL.

Only one count was recorded for this clone. The V call is TRBV7-9, the J call TRBJ1-4; 9 bases match TRBD1. This CDR3 has 18 amino acids. Germline-derived CDR1 and CDR2 are SEHNR and FQNEAQ (reference sequence). The J segment lost 2 bases and the V segment lost 5 bases, leaving 12 bases of the junction unmatched. CDR3 DNA sequence: TGTGCCAGCAGCCTGCGGGGGACAGGGTACGTCACTAATGAAAAACTGTTTTTT. Its protein is CASSLRGTGYVTNEKLFF.

The V and J genes are TRBV27 and TRBJ2-5; D possibly matches TRBD1 or TRBD2 (5 bases each). CDR3 size: 17 residues. Germline V gene lookup returns CDR1 MNHEY and CDR2 SMNVEV (reference sequence). V was cut by 3 bases and J by 6 bases, with 23 bases left in between. Written as DNA, the CDR3 is TGTGCCAGCAGTTTCGCCACGGGGCGAATCCGTCCTCAGACCCAGTACTTC. This codes for CASSFATGRIRPQTQYF.

The chain combines TRBV5-1 with TRBJ1-1; 7 bases are shared with TRBD1. J was trimmed by 4 bases and V by 4 bases; bases with no gene match: 10. The germline gives CDR1 SGHRS, CDR2 YFSETQ. This CDR3 comprises 15 residues. DNA of the CDR3: TGCGCCAGCAGCCCCGGTCCAGGGGGAGGCACTGAAGCTTTCTTT. Its translation is CASSPGPGGGTEAFF.

This chain links TRBV5-1 with TRBJ1-6; D gene unclear. Trimming stripped 4 bases from V and 9 bases from J, with 8 bases between. This CDR3 comprises 12 residues. Germline V CDR1 and CDR2: SGHRS, YFSETQ. The CDR3 loop reads CASSQGSSPLHF. DNA for the CDR3: TGCGCCAGCAGCCAAGGAAGTTCACCCCTCCACTTT.

Remarks on this clone: Other DNA variants within this sample encode the same CDR3. J is TRBJ2-7 and V is TRBV18, with 9 bases that match TRBD1. V gave up 4 bases and J gave up 7 bases; unmatched junction bases: 8. The germline V gene encodes CDR1 KGHSH and CDR2 LQKENI. The CDR3 covers 14 residues. The CDR3: CASSLSGQGREQYF. The CDR3 nucleotides are TGTGCCAGCTCACTGTCCGGACAGGGGAGGGAGCAGTACTTC.